The 8 T cell receptor beta chains below come from one sample, sequenced in a study of shared clonotypes between healthy human individuals. Here immunoSEQ multiplex PCR was the method, and the copy in TCRdb shows in-frame clones only, minus some. The sample contains 2 million to 2.5 million clones, about 94% of which appear only once. The sample was naive CD4+ T cells sorted from blood. Regarding subset: CD45RA+ positively selected. The receptors come from a man aged 18 to 30 in good health.

J is TRBJ1-6 and V is TRBV6-5, with TRBD1 matching over 7 bases. There are 14 residues in the CDR3. V lost 6 bases, J lost 6 bases, and 5 bases stayed unmatched. Germline V gene lookup returns CDR1 MNHEY and CDR2 SVGAGI. The CDR3 DNA reads TGTGCCAGCAGCCCCAACAGGGGTAATTCACCCCTCCACTTT. Translation gives CASSPNRGNSPLHF.

The chain couples TRBV19 to TRBJ1-1; D is perhaps TRBD1 (5 bases). Trimming cost V 6 bases and J 3 bases, with 14 bases left between them. The CDR3 consists of 14 residues. Looked up from germline, CDR1 is LNHDA and CDR2 is SQIVND (reference sequence). This CDR3 is CASRTEGRDTEAFF. CDR3 in DNA: TGTGCCAGTAGGACAGAGGGAAGAGACACTGAAGCTTTCTTT.

This chain joins TRBV7-3 and TRBJ2-5, with a weak D call TRBD2 (5 bases). Germline V gives CDR1 SGHTA, CDR2 FQGTGA. This CDR3 has 15 residues. Trimming shortened V by 8 bases and J by 5 bases, and 21 bases separated the two germline ends. Here the CDR3 DNA reads TGTGCCAGCGGCAAAAGCGGCGGGCGCCTGGAGACCCAGTACTTC. As protein: CASGKSGGRLETQYF.

About this clone itself: Distinct nucleotide sequences in the sample also encode this CDR3. This chain joins TRBV10-1 and TRBJ2-7; 7 bases are a match to TRBD2. The CDR3 sequence is 16 residues long. Trimming took 0 bases from V and 6 from J; bases not matched to a gene: 11. CDR1 and CDR2 (germline): WNHNN, SYGVQD (reference sequence). CDR3 nucleotide sequence: TGCGCCAGCAGTGAGTCGAACGGCGGGGGAGCAATCGAGCAGTACTTC. This gives the protein CASSESNGGGAIEQYF.

Regarding this clone: Other DNA sequences in this specimen translate into the identical CDR3. The chain employs TRBV30 and TRBJ2-7; D gene uncertain. Germline values: CDR1 GTSNPN, CDR2 SVGIG (reference sequence). Trimming pared 1 base from V and 4 bases from J, leaving 5 bases between. The CDR3 is made up of 11 amino acids. DNA for the CDR3: TGTGCCTGGAGTGATCTATACGAGCAGTACTTC. This encodes CAWSDLYEQYF. The complete variable domain, with remaining parts taken from reference TRBV30 and TRBJ2-7, reads SQTIHQWPATLVQPVGSPLSLECTVEGTSNPNLYWYRQAAGRGLQLLFYSVGIGQISSEVPQNLSASRPQDRQFILSSKKLLLSDSGFYLCAWSDLYEQYFGPGTRLTVT.

The rearrangement links TRBV15 to TRBJ1-1; maybe TRBD1 (5 bases). CDR3 length: 14 residues. Germline V gene sequence: CDR1 LNHNV, CDR2 YYDKDF (reference sequence). Trimming took off 3 bases at V and 5 bases at J, with 13 bases between the two ends. CDR3 sequence (DNA): TGTGCCACCAGCAGGCGAATCGGGGGGACTGAAGCTTTCTTT. This sequence encodes CATSRRIGGTEAFF.

The chain employs TRBV7-2 and TRBJ2-5; no firm D call. The CDR3 contains 12 residues. Trimming took off 3 bases at V and 5 bases at J, with 7 bases between the two ends. Germline CDR1 is SGHTA and CDR2 is FQGNSA. This CDR3 reads CASSLRPETQYF. The CDR3 coding sequence is TGTGCCAGCAGCTTGCGGCCGGAGACCCAGTACTTC.

The chain is built from TRBV28 and TRBJ2-3; D is possibly TRBD1 or TRBD2 (5 bases each). CDR1 and CDR2 from the germline V gene are MDHEN and SYDVKM. The V and J ends lost 5 bases and 4 bases respectively, with 7 bases between them. The CDR3 length is 12 residues. CDR3 nucleotides: TGTGCCAGCAGTCGAGGGGCAGATACGCAGTATTTT. Encoded protein: CASSRGADTQYF.